This entry lists 8 T cell receptor beta chains sequenced from one sample in a study of blood T cell repertoires in COVID-19. Using immunoSEQ multiplex PCR, the repertoire was profiled, and TCRdb retains in-frame clones only, with some absent. The repertoire has about 200,000 clones, 60% to 85% of them found once; the top ten carry around 5.8%. Sequencing was performed on peripheral blood. These receptors were obtained from a woman in her sixties or seventies with acute or convalescent COVID-19.

The sample holds a few counts of this clone. This sequence joins TRBV30 and TRBJ1-5; weak D call: TRBD1 (5 bases). The CDR3 contains 16 residues. Looked up from germline, CDR1 is GTSNPN and CDR2 is SVGIG (reference sequence). The chain's CDR3 is CAAASGRGGINQPQHF. In nucleotides, the CDR3 is TGTGCTGCCGCCTCTGGACGGGGGGGAATCAATCAGCCCCAGCATTTT.

J is TRBJ1-2 and V is TRBV24-1, with TRBD1 matching over 7 bases. Germline V gene sequence: CDR1 KGHDR, CDR2 SFDVKD. The CDR3 sequence is 13 residues long. The J segment lost 1 base and the V segment lost 11 bases, leaving 6 bases of the junction unmatched. The CDR3 DNA follows: TGTGCCATTAGGGACAGCAATAACTATGGCTACACCTTC. This gives the protein CAIRDSNNYGYTF.

CDR3 bases: TGTGCCACCAGCAGAGATTCGGGGGGCGAGCAGTACTTC. It yields the protein CATSRDSGGEQYF. The V call is TRBV15, the J call TRBJ2-7; 7 nucleotides match TRBD2. The CDR3 sequence is 13 residues long. After removal of 0 bases from V and 6 bases from J, the junction contained 2 bases not matched to a gene. Germline V gene lookup returns CDR1 LNHNV and CDR2 YYDKDF (reference sequence).

The V and J genes are TRBV30 and TRBJ2-2, with D unclear. CDR1 and CDR2 from the germline V gene are GTSNPN and SVGIG (reference sequence). The CDR3 is made up of 13 amino acids. Trimming stripped 4 bases from V and 7 bases from J, with 13 bases between. CDR3 region: CAWTSRASGELFF. The CDR3 bases are TGTGCCTGGACCTCCCGCGCTAGCGGGGAGCTGTTTTTT.

The chain has TRBV5-6 and TRBJ2-1; 7 nucleotides agree with TRBD2. CDR1 is SGHDT and CDR2 is YYEEEE in the germline V gene. V was pared by 0 bases and J by 6 bases, with 9 bases of the junction left unmatched. The CDR3 is made up of 16 amino acids. Here the CDR3 reads CASSLDGAGEINEQFF. The CDR3 DNA follows: TGTGCCAGCAGCTTGGATGGCGCGGGAGAGATCAATGAGCAGTTCTTC.

This chain connects TRBV7-9 to TRBJ2-5, with 8 bases lining up with TRBD1. CDR1 SEHNR and CDR2 FQNEAQ come from the germline V gene (reference sequence). V dropped 3 bases and J dropped 2; count of bases not matched to a gene: 2. This CDR3 is 14 amino acids long. CDR3 bases: TGTGCCAGCAGCTTGCGGACAGGGCAAGAGACCCAGTACTTC. Translating gives CASSLRTGQETQYF.

J is TRBJ2-3 and V is TRBV29-1; 7 bases are a match to TRBD2. Per germline, CDR1 SQVTM and CDR2 ANQGSEA. With 2 bases clipped from V and 2 bases from J, the junction kept 1 base outside the gene matches. This CDR3 has 13 amino acids. In DNA, the CDR3 is TGCAGCGTTGAAAGCGGGATCACAGATACGCAGTATTTT. Amino acid sequence: CSVESGITDTQYF.

The chain uses TRBV15 and TRBJ1-2; TRBD1 is a possible D gene (5 bases). The length of the CDR3 is 17 residues. The germline V and J ends were trimmed by 0 bases and 1 base, with 15 bases remaining between them. Germline V CDR1 and CDR2: LNHNV, YYDKDF (reference sequence). This chain's CDR3 is CATSRDIIQAHNYGYTF. DNA of the CDR3: TGTGCCACCAGCAGAGATATTATACAGGCTCATAACTATGGCTACACCTTC.